The 20 T cell receptor beta chains below come from one sample, sequenced in a study of T-cell reconstitution after alpha-beta-depleted transplantation in children. A library of TCRbeta sequences, prepared with unique molecular identifiers, was generated. TCRdb re-called the PCR reads with MiXCR, one entry per CDR3 protein. The sample carries some 240,000 distinct CDR3 sequences, over 9.5% recorded once. Source: PBMCs from the stem cell graft donor, taken from the stem cell graft. These receptors were collected from a human donor who donated a stem cell graft to a child with SCID.

This clonotype has more than one count but fewer than ten. The V gene is TRBV5-1, the J gene TRBJ2-7, with 8 bases lining up with TRBD1. The CDR3 sequence is 16 residues long. J gave up 2 bases and V 0 bases, and 7 bases lay outside the gene matches. Germline V gene data show CDR1 as SGHRS and CDR2 as YFSETQ. CDR3 sequence reads: CASSLVYGQGAYEQYF. DNA for the CDR3: TGCGCCAGCAGCTTGGTGTACGGACAGGGCGCCTACGAGCAGTACTTC.

The rearrangement links TRBV7-7 to TRBJ2-3, with unresolved D. There are 14 residues in the CDR3. Trimming cost V 1 base and J 4 bases, with 9 bases left between them. In germline, CDR1 is SSHAT, CDR2 FNYEAQ (reference sequence). CDR3 region: CASSLDAPPDTQYF. Here the CDR3 DNA reads TGTGCCAGCAGCTTAGATGCCCCTCCAGATACGCAGTATTTT.

This clonotype was picked up many times. This chain uses TRBV13 with TRBJ1-2; 8 nucleotides match TRBD1. J lost 0 bases, V lost 5 bases, and 8 bases had no gene match. CDR3 length: 16 residues. CDR1 and CDR2 from the germline V gene are PRHDT and FYEKMQ (reference sequence). The CDR3 DNA reads TGTGCCAGCAGCAAGACGACAGGGGCTCCTAACTATGGCTACACCTTC. Translation: CASSKTTGAPNYGYTF.

This clonotype was picked up many times. The V gene is TRBV2, the J gene TRBJ1-6; D is unclear. The CDR3 sequence is 15 residues long. Germline-derived CDR1 and CDR2 are SNHLY and FYNNEI. V lost 1 base to trimming and J lost 7 bases, with 11 bases between them. CDR3 DNA sequence: TGTGCCAGCAGTGAAGGCCTCCTGGGGAATTCACCCCTCCACTTT. Encoded protein: CASSEGLLGNSPLHF.

This clonotype was seen many times. V gene TRBV5-6 combines with J gene TRBJ2-7, with 8 nucleotides matching TRBD1. V lost 2 bases to trimming and J lost 2 bases; unmatched junction nucleotides: 3. The germline CDR1 and CDR2 sequences are SGHDT and YYEEEE. The CDR3 extends over 14 amino acids. CDR3 sequence (DNA): TGTGCCAGCAGCTTCCAGGGGGCGACCTACGAGCAGTACTTC. Translating it yields CASSFQGATYEQYF.

There are many counts of this clonotype. V and J are TRBV6-6 and TRBJ1-1; D gene ambiguous. The length of the CDR3 is 12 residues. The ends were cut back, 2 bases at V and 1 base at J, with 2 bases in the middle. Germline V gives CDR1 MNHNY, CDR2 SVGAGI (reference sequence). The DNA of the CDR3 is TGTGCCAGCAGTTACCAGAACACTGAAGCTTTCTTT. Translated, it gives CASSYQNTEAFF.

The table lists this clonotype with many counts. This chain connects TRBV5-1 to TRBJ1-2; TRBD1 aligns across 7 bases. There are 14 residues in the CDR3. With V trimmed by 4 bases and J by 0 bases, 3 bases remained unmatched. Germline assignment: CDR1 SGHRS and CDR2 YFSETQ. The DNA of the CDR3 is TGCGCCAGCAGCCCTGGACAGGCTAACTATGGCTACACCTTC. This encodes CASSPGQANYGYTF.

There are many counts of this clonotype. The CDR3 DNA reads TGCGCCAGCAGCTCAAGAAGTGGGAACACTGAAGCTTTCTTT. It specifies CASSSRSGNTEAFF. This chain uses TRBV5-1 with TRBJ1-1; D gene ambiguous. Trimming left V 3 bases short and J 1 base short, with 10 bases between. The CDR3 is 14 residues long. Germline V CDR1 and CDR2: SGHRS, YFSETQ.

Comments on this clonotype: This may arise from a read error, as a much more abundant clone is one base away. The chain combines TRBV5-1 with TRBJ1-2, with TRBD1 as a possible D gene (5 bases). The CDR3 has 13 amino acids. Trimming removed 4 bases from V and 12 bases from J, with 19 bases in between. CDR1 is SGHRS, CDR2 YFSETQ, per germline. The CDR3 bases are TGCGCCAGCAGCAGAGACGGTTTTTGGGGCGACACCTTC. Its protein product is CASSRDGFWGDTF.

This clonotype was detected many times. This rearrangement joins TRBV5-1 to TRBJ1-1; TRBD1 aligns across 8 bases. Losses at the gene ends were 5 bases for V and 1 base for J; bases not matched to a gene: 4. Germline V gene data show CDR1 as SGHRS and CDR2 as YFSETQ. CDR3 size: 14 residues. CDR3: CASRTGQGNTEAFF. DNA for the CDR3: TGCGCCAGCAGGACAGGACAGGGGAACACTGAAGCTTTCTTT.

CDR3 region: CASRFSQPRTIYNEQFF. CDR3 nucleotide sequence: TGTGCCAGCAGGTTTTCCCAACCCAGGACGATCTACAATGAGCAGTTCTTC. The gene calls are TRBV5-6 and TRBJ2-1; no firm D call. V was clipped by 5 bases and J by 3 bases, with 21 bases between them. The germline V gene encodes CDR1 SGHDT and CDR2 YYEEEE. The CDR3 loop spans 17 amino acids.

The table lists this clonotype with many counts. The chain recombines TRBV20-1 with TRBJ2-5; D gene ambiguous. The CDR3 spans 11 residues. CDR1 is DFQATT and CDR2 is SNEGSKA in the germline V gene (reference sequence). Trimming removed 6 bases at V and 5 bases at J, with 10 bases between. This CDR3 is CSAGPPETQYF. CDR3 bases: TGCAGTGCCGGCCCTCCCGAGACCCAGTACTTC.

This clonotype was counted ten times or more. The chain couples TRBV5-1 to TRBJ1-5; D is perhaps TRBD1 (5 bases). CDR3 length: 17 residues. Trimming shortened V by 4 bases and J by 2 bases, and 19 bases separated the two germline ends. Germline assignment: CDR1 SGHRS and CDR2 YFSETQ. Written as DNA, the CDR3 is TGCGCCAGCAGCCCGGGACCGCTGGGTGGGGGCAATCAGCCCCAGCATTTT. Translating it yields CASSPGPLGGGNQPQHF.

There are many counts of this clonotype. The V call is TRBV10-3, the J call TRBJ1-1; maybe TRBD1 (6 bases). The CDR3 runs 14 residues. V lost 4 bases and J lost 3, with 12 bases in between. Germline CDR1 ENHRY, CDR2 SYGVKD. The CDR3 sequence is CAISAAAGDTEAFF. The CDR3 DNA reads TGTGCCATCAGTGCAGCCGCAGGGGACACTGAAGCTTTCTTT.

Ten or more counts support this clonotype. V is TRBV6-5 and J is TRBJ1-5; D remains unclear. The CDR3 is made up of 16 amino acids. Germline CDR1 MNHEY, CDR2 SVGAGI. Trimming cost V 5 bases and J 3 bases, with 17 bases left between them. For the CDR3, the DNA is TGTGCCAGCAGTCCCCGATTAGGGTCCTACAATCAGCCCCAGCATTTT. Its protein product is CASSPRLGSYNQPQHF.

This clonotype has ten or more counts. V is TRBV5-1 and J is TRBJ2-5; perhaps TRBD1 as D (6 bases). V was pared by 0 bases and J by 3 bases, with 12 bases between. CDR1 and CDR2 (germline): SGHRS, YFSETQ. CDR3 length: 15 residues. For the CDR3, the DNA is TGCGCCAGCAGCTTGGCGGGGACAAGCGAAGAGACCCAGTACTTC. Its translation: CASSLAGTSEETQYF.

This clonotype was observed at least ten times. The rearrangement joins TRBV5-1 to TRBJ1-1; 7 bases align to TRBD1. Germline V CDR1 and CDR2: SGHRS, YFSETQ. The CDR3 contains 13 residues. V was clipped by 0 bases and J by 7 bases; unmatched bases: 3. The CDR3 DNA reads TGCGCCAGCAGCTTGGCAGGGGGAGTTGAAGCTTTCTTT. Encoded protein: CASSLAGGVEAFF.

This clonotype was observed at least ten times. V is TRBV3-1 and J is TRBJ2-2, with D unresolved. The CDR3 runs to 18 residues. V lost 1 base and J lost 0, with 15 bases in between. The germline gives CDR1 LGHDT, CDR2 YNNKEL (reference sequence). For the CDR3, the DNA is TGTGCCAGCAGCCAAGTGCCGGGCGCTATCACGAACACCGGGGAGCTGTTTTTT. It codes for CASSQVPGAITNTGELFF.

The chain is built from TRBV29-1 and TRBJ1-3; D may be TRBD1 (5 bases). Germline V gene lookup returns CDR1 SQVTM and CDR2 ANQGSEA. The CDR3 extends over 13 amino acids. V was cut by 0 bases and J by 3 bases, with 6 bases left in between. The CDR3 region has the DNA TGCAGCGTTGAAGATCAGGGTGGAAACACCATATATTTT. It yields the protein CSVEDQGGNTIYF.

This clonotype was seen many times. V usage is TRBV20-1 and J usage is TRBJ2-5; 7 bases match TRBD2. This CDR3 is 13 amino acids long. Germline lookup yields CDR1 DFQATT and CDR2 SNEGSKA (reference sequence). The trim removed 2 bases at V and 5 bases at J, leaving 5 bases unmatched. DNA for the CDR3: TGCAGTGCTAGAAACCAGGGAGGGGAGACCCAGTACTTC. It specifies CSARNQGGETQYF.